This is a list of T cell receptor beta chains from one sample in a study of OX40 agonist ivuxolimab in advanced cancers. The repertoire was sequenced with immunoSEQ multiplex PCR; TCRdb's copy has only in-frame clones and lacks some. The data contain 60,000 to 85,000 clones, 90% of them seen just once; the ten biggest clones take up under 0.4%. The sequencing here drew on CD4+ or CD8+ T cells sorted from blood, taken in a trial of the OX40 agonist ivuxolimab. The receptors stem from an adult with an advanced solid tumor such as melanoma, head and neck, liver or kidney cancer. Both conserved end residues are part of each CDR3.

j_call	v_call	cdr3_aa
TRBJ1-2	TRBV7-3	CASSLTGQGAGGYTF
TRBJ2-1	TRBV11-2	CASSLARYNEQFF
TRBJ2-7	TRBV30	CAWSGAGQGAAYEQYF
TRBJ2-5	TRBV7-2	CASSLSGGNQETQYF
TRBJ2-7	TRBV2	CASRKTLGEQYF
TRBJ2-3	TRBV5-4	CASSPRQGRTDTQYF
TRBJ2-3	TRBV29-1	CSVEWRAGGPDTQYF
TRBJ1-5	TRBV5-4	CASSLGGNSNQPQHF
TRBJ2-3	TRBV2	CASRKYQGTTDTQYF
TRBJ2-3	TRBV7-9	CASSLGLAGVSTDTQYF
TRBJ2-3	TRBV29-1	CSTRTSSFPDTQYF
TRBJ2-3	TRBV5-1	CASSLGQSTDTQYF
TRBJ2-5	TRBV11-2	CASSLDIETQYF
TRBJ1-5	TRBV30	CAWRDTGGGQPQHF